This T cell receptor beta chain was sequenced during a study of T cell clones after liver transplantation. Study as a whole: Post-transplant blood was tracked for graft-donor-reactive T cell clones identified in a pre-transplant mixed lymphocyte reaction. Standard immunosuppression, with no induction, continued until 12-24 months after transplant.

CDR3 size: 15 residues. The V segment lost 9 bases and the J segment 2 bases; nucleotides outside the gene matches: 10. Germline V gene lookup returns CDR1 WNHNN and CDR2 SYGVQD (reference sequence). Thawed unstimulated PBMCs were FACS-sorted by CD3, CD4 and CD8 into two populations. Repertoires were generated with immunoSEQ multiplex PCR, while TCRdb's copy carries only in-frame clones and drops some. Of roughly 62,000 clones listed, about two thirds were seen once; the top ten hold roughly 2.8%. V and J are TRBV10-1 and TRBJ1-2, with 9 nucleotides matching TRBD1. This TCR was sampled from a human patient who received a liver transplant. Some T cells may trace back to the graft donor. The starting material was CD4+ T cells from blood, obtained at the approximately 16-month timepoint. CDR3 in amino acids: CARKRTGATNYGYTF. The CDR3, as DNA: TGCGCCAGAAAAAGGACAGGGGCTACCAACTATGGCTACACCTTC.